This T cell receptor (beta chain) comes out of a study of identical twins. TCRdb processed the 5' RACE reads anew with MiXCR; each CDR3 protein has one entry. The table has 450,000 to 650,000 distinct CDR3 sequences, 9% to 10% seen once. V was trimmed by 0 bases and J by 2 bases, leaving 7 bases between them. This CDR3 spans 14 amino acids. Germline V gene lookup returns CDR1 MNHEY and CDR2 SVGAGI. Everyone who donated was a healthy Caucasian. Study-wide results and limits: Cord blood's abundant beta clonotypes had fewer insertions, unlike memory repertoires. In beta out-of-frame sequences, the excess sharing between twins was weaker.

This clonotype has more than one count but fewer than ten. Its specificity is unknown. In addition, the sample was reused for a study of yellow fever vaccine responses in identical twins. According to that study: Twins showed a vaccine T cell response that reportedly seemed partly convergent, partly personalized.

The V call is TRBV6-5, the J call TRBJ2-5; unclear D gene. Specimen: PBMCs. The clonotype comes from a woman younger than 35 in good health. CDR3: CASSYSREQETQYF. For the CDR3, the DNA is TGTGCCAGCAGTTACTCGAGAGAGCAAGAGACCCAGTACTTC.